The clone carrying this T cell receptor beta chain showed up just a few times. The time point denotes: newly diagnosed GD, antithyroid drugs for less than 3 months. Making the TCR library involved RNA that had been extracted from PBMCs. Diagnosis followed American Thyroid Association guidelines for Graves' disease. The sample originates from a study of regulatory T cells in long-lasting Graves disease. In building TCR beta libraries, iRepertoire HTBI primers were used together with Arm-PCR of CDR3 regions. MiXCR was run by TCRdb on the multiplex PCR reads, yielding one entry per CDR3 protein. The repertoire holds roughly 500,000 distinct CDR3 sequences, with around an eighth as singletons. V gave up 5 bases and J gave up 0 bases, with 20 bases separating them. The CDR3 has 17 residues. Germline V gene lookup returns CDR1 MNHNS and CDR2 SASEGT. The same specimen was also included in a second study, on T cells in Graves' hyperthyroidism and ophthalmopathy. That paper states: The diagnostic basis comprised clinical symptoms, serum thyroxine and TRAb, thyroid ultrasound and orbital computed tomography. Using the HTBI primer set, a first-round RT-PCR was run on the TCR CDR3. Classification by a 13 V-J model distinguished ophthalmopathy from stable hyperthyroidism.

The sequencing used peripheral blood mononuclear cells (PBMCs), collected at new diagnosis, from a patient treated with antithyroid drugs. The chain employs TRBV6-1 and TRBJ2-7; no firm D call. This sequence was found in a man aged 30 to 45 with Graves disease. The CDR3 spells CASSYPTDPPSSYEQYF. As DNA, the CDR3 is TGTGCCAGCAGTTACCCTACGGACCCGCCGAGCTCCTACGAGCAGTACTTC.